One sample yielded the 26 T cell receptor beta chains listed below, sequenced in a study of blood T cell repertoires in COVID-19. TCRdb's table, derived via immunoSEQ multiplex PCR, lists solely in-frame clones and lacks some. Among about 160,000 clones, around 84% were seen once, and the ten largest hold 3% to 3.5%. The sample taken for sequencing was peripheral blood. Receptor source: a human donor with acute or convalescent COVID-19. The donor label of this sample is uncertain.

The chain links TRBV29-1 to TRBJ1-5; no clear D gene. CDR1 SQVTM and CDR2 ANQGSEA come from the germline V gene. The V gene lost 5 bases and the J gene lost 2 bases, with 10 bases spanning the gap. The length of the CDR3 is 13 residues. In DNA, the CDR3 is TGCAGCGTTCGGGGAGGTGGCAATCAGCCCCAGCATTTT. Protein product: CSVRGGGNQPQHF.

V is TRBV29-1 and J is TRBJ1-2; possible D gene TRBD1, 5 bases. V lost 6 bases and J lost 0, with 8 bases in between. Germline CDR1 is SQVTM and CDR2 is ANQGSEA. The CDR3 has 12 residues. The CDR3 DNA follows: TGCAGCGTCGACAGTACTAACTATGGCTACACCTTC. Encoded protein: CSVDSTNYGYTF.

The chain couples TRBV4-1 to TRBJ1-1; D remains ambiguous. The V end lost 4 bases, the J end lost 1 base, and 7 bases lay between the germline ends. CDR1 is MGHRA and CDR2 is YSYEKL in the germline V gene. The CDR3 is 13 amino acids. The CDR3 is CASSRTGNTEAFF. CDR3 in DNA: TGCGCCAGCAGCCGAACGGGGAACACTGAAGCTTTCTTT.

The chain is built from TRBV5-6 and TRBJ1-1; 7 bases are shared with TRBD1. Germline V lookup: CDR1 SGHDT, CDR2 YYEEEE. This CDR3 region has 15 residues. V lost 4 bases, J lost 2 bases, and 8 bases stayed unmatched. The DNA of the CDR3 is TGTGCCAGCAGCCAAAAACAGGGGAAAAACACTGAAGCTTTCTTT. It specifies CASSQKQGKNTEAFF.

The rearrangement uses TRBV7-3 and TRBJ2-7; 7 bases map to TRBD1. This CDR3 is 15 amino acids long. V was pared by 1 base and J by 6 bases, with 9 bases of the junction left unmatched. In germline, CDR1 is SGHTA, CDR2 FQGTGA. The chain's CDR3 is CASSLNRGPLVEQYF. The CDR3 bases are TGTGCCAGCAGCTTAAACAGGGGCCCCCTCGTCGAGCAGTACTTC.

The V gene is TRBV6-4, the J gene TRBJ2-6, with 9 bases identical to TRBD1. The germline V gene has CDR1 MRHNA and CDR2 SNTAGT. The CDR3 length is 17 residues. The V segment lost 0 bases and the J segment 1 base; nucleotides outside the gene matches: 1. CDR3 coding DNA: TGTGCCAGCAGTGACTCGACAGGGGGATCTGGGGCCAACGTCCTGACTTTC. It specifies CASSDSTGGSGANVLTF.

V gene TRBV10-3 combines with J gene TRBJ2-2; 10 bases are shared with TRBD2. V lost 0 bases and J lost 3; bases outside the gene matches: 16. CDR3 size: 21 residues. From germline, CDR1 is ENHRY and CDR2 SYGVKD. In DNA form, the CDR3 reads TGTGCCATCAGTGAGTCGACGGCAAAAGCGGGGGGGCCTTGGGACACCGGGGAGCTGTTTTTT. It specifies CAISESTAKAGGPWDTGELFF.

The chain couples TRBV19 to TRBJ2-1; 8 bases line up with TRBD2. Germline CDR1 reads LNHDA; CDR2 reads SQIVND (reference sequence). V shed 5 bases and J 0 bases; nucleotides not matched to a gene: 6. The CDR3 totals 16 residues. The CDR3 nucleotides are TGTGCCAGTAGTGCGTCGGGAGGGGACTCCTACAATGAGCAGTTCTTC. Protein sequence: CASSASGGDSYNEQFF.

The chain joins TRBV11-3 to TRBJ1-1; tentatively, D is TRBD1 (6 bases). The CDR3 has 16 amino acids. Germline loops: CDR1 SGHNT, CDR2 YENEEA. V was clipped by 3 bases and J by 2 bases, with 16 bases between them. The CDR3 DNA reads as TGTGCCAGCAGCTTTGCAGGGGCCGCCCCTAACACTGAAGCTTTCTTT. This translates into CASSFAGAAPNTEAFF.

Only one count was recorded for this clone. The chain combines TRBV14 with TRBJ2-2; D is perhaps TRBD1 (5 bases). CDR3 length: 15 amino acids. V was cut by 2 bases and J by 1 base, with 8 bases left in between. Germline loops: CDR1 SGHDN, CDR2 FVKESK. For the CDR3, the DNA is TGTGCCAGCAGCCAAAGGGGTCTGAACACCGGGGAGCTGTTTTTT. Protein sequence: CASSQRGLNTGELFF. The entire variable domain, with the rest obtained from reference TRBV14 and TRBJ2-2, is as follows: EAGVTQFPSHSVIEKGQTVTLRCDPISGHDNLYWYRRVMGKEIKFLLHFVKESKQDESGMPNNRFLAERTGGTYSTLKVQPAELEDSGVYFCASSQRGLNTGELFFGEGSRLTVL.

V gene TRBV6-5 combines with J gene TRBJ2-2; TRBD1 matches at 10 bases. The CDR3 is made up of 13 amino acids. J lost 7 bases, V lost 10 bases, and 6 bases had no gene match. Germline V gene sequence: CDR1 MNHEY, CDR2 SVGAGI. For the CDR3, the DNA is TGTGCCACCGGGACAGGGGTCGACGGGGAGCTGTTTTTT. This gives the protein CATGTGVDGELFF.

This chain links TRBV12-3 or TRBV12-4 with TRBJ1-2; D is unresolved. With 2 bases removed from V and 8 bases from J, the gap between germline ends came to 6 bases. There are 11 residues in the CDR3. CDR3 region: CASSLMEGYTF. The CDR3 coding sequence is TGTGCCAGCAGTTTAATGGAGGGCTACACCTTC.

DNA for the CDR3: TGTGCCAGCAGCAGCCAGCTAACTAGCGGGGGGACCGAGCAGTACTTC. This gives the protein CASSSQLTSGGTEQYF. V gene TRBV14 combines with J gene TRBJ2-7; 12 positions match TRBD2. V gave up 5 bases and J gave up 6 bases; unmatched junction bases: 11. CDR1 is SGHDN and CDR2 is FVKESK in the germline V gene. The CDR3 runs to 16 residues.

The rearrangement joins TRBV7-9 to TRBJ1-1; D unresolved. V lost 4 bases to trimming and J lost 3 bases, with 12 bases between them. Looked up from germline, CDR1 is SEHNR and CDR2 is FQNEAQ (reference sequence). The CDR3 is made up of 14 amino acids. CDR3 in DNA: TGTGCCAGCAGCTCCTCGACCCGGGACACTGAAGCTTTCTTT. The encoded protein is CASSSSTRDTEAFF.

The V gene is TRBV3-1 (or the pseudogene TRBV3-2), the J gene TRBJ1-3; 7 bases agree with TRBD1. Germline-derived CDR1 and CDR2 are LGHDT and YNNKEL (reference sequence). V dropped 2 bases and J dropped 5; count of bases not matched to a gene: 9. The CDR3 totals 16 residues. The DNA for the CDR3 is TGTGCCAGCAGCCAACCGGAGGGACAGACAAGAAACACCATATATTTT. This codes for CASSQPEGQTRNTIYF.

This clone was counted only a few times. The V and J genes are TRBV7-9 and TRBJ1-1, with D uncertain. There are 17 residues in the CDR3. Germline CDR1 SEHNR, CDR2 FQNEAQ (reference sequence). V gave up 4 bases and J gave up 3 bases, with 21 bases separating them. This CDR3 is CASSYPGLLNQHTEAFF. The CDR3 region has the DNA TGTGCCAGCAGCTATCCTGGACTTTTGAACCAGCACACTGAAGCTTTCTTT.

This clone showed up just once. The rearrangement uses TRBV28 and TRBJ2-4; 7 bases agree with TRBD1. Germline V lookup: CDR1 MDHEN, CDR2 SYDVKM. The CDR3 is 12 residues long. After removal of 8 bases from V and 6 bases from J, the junction contained 4 bases not matched to a gene. The DNA of the CDR3 is TGTGCCAGCCTTGCAGGGGGAAACATTCAGTACTTC. Amino acid sequence: CASLAGGNIQYF.

This clone appeared a single time. The chain employs TRBV9 and TRBJ1-5; a possible D gene is TRBD1 (6 bases). V lost 4 bases and J 7 bases, leaving 15 bases between the germline ends. This CDR3 contains 14 residues. Germline values: CDR1 SGDLS, CDR2 YYNGEE. CDR3 protein: CASSQTGRDQPQHF. The CDR3 DNA reads TGTGCCAGCAGCCAAACAGGGAGGGACCAGCCCCAGCATTTT.

The count of this clone is one. This chain links TRBV19 with TRBJ1-2; D uncertain. CDR3 length equals 11 residues. The germline CDR1 and CDR2 sequences are LNHDA and SQIVND (reference sequence). Trimming stripped 8 bases from V and 7 bases from J, with 11 bases between. CDR3 DNA: TGTGCCAGTTCGGGATCAATTGGCTACACCTTC. Protein product: CASSGSIGYTF.

V and J are TRBV28 and TRBJ2-5, with D perhaps matching TRBD1 (5 bases). CDR1 MDHEN and CDR2 SYDVKM come from the germline V gene. Trimming shortened V by 5 bases and J by 0 bases, and 7 bases separated the two germline ends. The CDR3 is made up of 13 amino acids. CDR3 sequence reads: CASSGADQETQYF. In DNA form, the CDR3 reads TGTGCCAGCAGTGGGGCAGACCAAGAGACCCAGTACTTC.

This chain links TRBV5-1 with TRBJ2-2, with no clear D. CDR3 length: 14 amino acids. Germline CDR1 SGHRS, CDR2 YFSETQ. V gave up 2 bases and J gave up 3 bases, with 8 bases separating them. The CDR3 region is CASSFKQYTGELFF. The CDR3 region has the DNA TGCGCCAGCAGCTTTAAACAGTACACCGGGGAGCTGTTTTTT.

This chain joins TRBV7-2 and TRBJ2-3, with no clear D. The germline gives CDR1 SGHTA, CDR2 FQGNSA. The CDR3 has 16 residues. V was trimmed by 3 bases and J by 1 base, leaving 14 bases between them. The CDR3 DNA is TGTGCCAGCAGCTTTAGTTTTTTTTTAGGCACAGATACGCAGTATTTT. This sequence encodes CASSFSFFLGTDTQYF.

This chain connects TRBV6-1 to TRBJ1-1; TRBD1 is a possible D gene (5 bases). The germline CDR1 and CDR2 sequences are MNHNS and SASEGT. V was shortened by 3 bases and J by 0 bases, with 11 bases between the two germline ends. This CDR3 spans 15 amino acids. The CDR3 DNA sequence: TGTGCCAGCAGTGACGTAAGGGGCATGAACACTGAAGCTTTCTTT. It specifies CASSDVRGMNTEAFF.

The chain joins TRBV10-3 to TRBJ2-7; 10 bases align to TRBD1. This CDR3 spans 15 amino acids. CDR1 ENHRY and CDR2 SYGVKD come from the germline V gene. Germline trimming cut 3 bases from V and 6 bases from J; bases unmatched to any gene: 8. CDR3 sequence (DNA): TGTGCCATCAGTGACCAGACAGGGGGCCCTCCCGAGCAGTACTTC. Residues: CAISDQTGGPPEQYF.

Written as DNA, the CDR3 is TGTGCCAGCAGCTTACAGGGGCTGGGAGCTTTCTTT. Amino acid sequence: CASSLQGLGAFF. This chain connects TRBV13 to TRBJ1-1; weak D call: TRBD1 (6 bases). V gave up 2 bases and J gave up 10 bases, with 11 bases separating them. Germline loops: CDR1 PRHDT, CDR2 FYEKMQ (reference sequence). This CDR3 contains 12 residues.

The chain joins TRBV18 to TRBJ1-6, with D possibly being TRBD1 (5 bases). This CDR3 contains 16 residues. Germline V gene lookup returns CDR1 KGHSH and CDR2 LQKENI. Trimming cost V 3 bases and J 10 bases, with 19 bases left between them. The CDR3 here is CASSPRGEGLKSPLHF. The CDR3 DNA follows: TGTGCCAGCTCACCTAGAGGGGAGGGGCTGAAATCACCCCTCCACTTT.